Sequencing of this T cell receptor (beta chain) was carried out in a study of blood T cell repertoires in COVID-19. Overall study: Sites across the United States, Italy and Spain contributed samples from acute and convalescent COVID-19.

In the authors' methods: Using reference gene primer amplification, nucleated cell counts were estimated. Sequenced by immunoSEQ multiplex PCR; TCRdb stores in-frame clones only, minus some. V, J and clone size are those of that table, while D and trimming were read from the DNA. The sample lists tens of thousands of clones; roughly 85% were seen once. Germline V gives CDR1 KGHDR, CDR2 SFDVKD. The CDR3 totals 14 residues. The V end was cut by 4 bases, the J end by 6 bases, with 15 bases between. The sample taken for sequencing was peripheral blood. This TCR was recovered from a woman of 80 years or more with acute or convalescent COVID-19. V usage is TRBV24-1 and J usage is TRBJ2-7, with a tentative D call TRBD1 (6 bases). DNA of the CDR3: TGTGCCACCAGTGAATCAGGGGCCGCTCGCGAGCAGTACTTC. Its protein is CATSESGAAREQYF.